This entry lists 4 T cell receptor beta chains sequenced from one sample in a study of T cell clonotyping in hematopoietic cell transplantation. Measured with immunoSEQ multiplex PCR; TCRdb has only the in-frame clones, and not every one. The sample yields around 8,000 clones, around nine tenths seen once. Sample: PBMCs, taken 180 days after allogeneic stem cell transplant. The receptors derive from a female patient between 50 and 59 years old who had an allogeneic stem cell transplant from an unrelated donor, so the T cells may come from the graft donor. Some clones in this sample may be carry-over from other donors' samples.

The chain links TRBV29-1 to TRBJ1-1, with 11 bases lining up with TRBD1. Germline CDR1 SQVTM, CDR2 ANQGSEA. CDR3 length: 14 residues. With V trimmed by 3 bases and J by 4 bases, 4 bases remained unmatched. The CDR3 loop reads CSVEAGQGVTEAFF. In DNA form, the CDR3 reads TGCAGCGTTGAGGCGGGACAGGGGGTCACTGAAGCTTTCTTT.

V is TRBV9 and J is TRBJ2-5; D is ambiguous. Trimming took 3 bases from V and 1 from J, leaving 1 base between them. The CDR3 is 11 residues long. CDR1 is SGDLS and CDR2 is YYNGEE in the germline V gene. The chain's CDR3 is CASSAQETQYF. DNA for the CDR3: TGTGCCAGCAGCGCCCAAGAGACCCAGTACTTC.

The chain is built from TRBV19 and TRBJ1-2; D possibly corresponds to TRBD1 (5 bases). CDR3 size: 15 residues. CDR1 is LNHDA and CDR2 is SQIVND in the germline V gene (reference sequence). Trimming stripped 5 bases from V and 6 bases from J, with 19 bases between. DNA for the CDR3: TGTGCCAGTAGTGTCACAAACAGGCAAACCCATGGCTACACCTTC. It is translated as CASSVTNRQTHGYTF. Full variable domain (rest looked up from reference TRBV19 and TRBJ1-2): DGGITQSPKYLFRKEGQNVTLSCEQNLNHDAMYWYRQDPGQGLRLIYYSQIVNDFQKGDIAEGYSVSREKKESFPLTVTSAQKNPTAFYLCASSVTNRQTHGYTFGSGTRLTVV.

This chain connects TRBV4-2 to TRBJ2-7, with D hard to call. Germline V gene lookup returns CDR1 LGHNA and CDR2 YNFKEQ. Between the trimmed V and J ends, which lost 1 base and 5 bases, there was a span of 3 bases. This CDR3 spans 11 amino acids. The CDR3 region has the DNA TGTGCCAGCAGCCAAGGGGACGAGCAGTACTTC. This encodes CASSQGDEQYF.